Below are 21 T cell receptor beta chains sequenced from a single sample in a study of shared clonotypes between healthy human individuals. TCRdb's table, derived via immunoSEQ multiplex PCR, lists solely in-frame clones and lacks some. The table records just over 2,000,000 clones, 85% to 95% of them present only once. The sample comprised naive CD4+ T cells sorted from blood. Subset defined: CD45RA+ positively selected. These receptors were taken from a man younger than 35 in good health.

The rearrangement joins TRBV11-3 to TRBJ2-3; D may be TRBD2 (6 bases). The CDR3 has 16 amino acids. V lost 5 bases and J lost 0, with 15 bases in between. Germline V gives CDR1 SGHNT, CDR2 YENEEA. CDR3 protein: CASSAAGSASTDTQYF. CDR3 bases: TGTGCCAGCAGCGCCGCGGGGAGCGCTAGCACAGATACGCAGTATTTT.

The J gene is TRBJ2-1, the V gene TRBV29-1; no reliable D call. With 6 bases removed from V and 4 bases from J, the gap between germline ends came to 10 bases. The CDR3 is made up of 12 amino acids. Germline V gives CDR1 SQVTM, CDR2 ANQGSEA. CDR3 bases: TGCAGCGTCGCGCAGAATTACAATGAGCAGTTCTTC. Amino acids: CSVAQNYNEQFF.

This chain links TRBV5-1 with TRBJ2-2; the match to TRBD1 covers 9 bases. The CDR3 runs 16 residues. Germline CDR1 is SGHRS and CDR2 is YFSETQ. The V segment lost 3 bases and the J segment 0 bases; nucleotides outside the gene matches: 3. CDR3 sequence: CASSSWTGANTGELFF. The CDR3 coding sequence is TGCGCCAGCAGCTCATGGACAGGGGCGAACACCGGGGAGCTGTTTTTT.

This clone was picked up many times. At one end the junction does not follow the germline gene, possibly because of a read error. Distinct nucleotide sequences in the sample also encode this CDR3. Here the CDR3 reads CASSLASSEQFF. The CDR3 DNA follows: TGTGCCAGCAGCCTAGCTAGTAGTGAGCAGTTCTTC. J is TRBJ2-1 and V is TRBV7-9, with a possible D match to TRBD2 (5 bases). The CDR3 totals 12 residues. CDR1 and CDR2 (germline): SEHNR, FQNEAQ (reference sequence).

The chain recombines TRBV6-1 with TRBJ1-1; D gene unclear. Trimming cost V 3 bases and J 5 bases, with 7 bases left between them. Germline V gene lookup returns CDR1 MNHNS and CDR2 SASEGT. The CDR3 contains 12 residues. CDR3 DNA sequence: TGTGCCAGCAGTGAGCCGGGGACTGAAGCTTTCTTT. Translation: CASSEPGTEAFF.

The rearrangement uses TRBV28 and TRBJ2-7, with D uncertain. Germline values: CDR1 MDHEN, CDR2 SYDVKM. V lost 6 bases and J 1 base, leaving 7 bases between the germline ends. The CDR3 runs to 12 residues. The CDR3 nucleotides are TGTGCCAGCAGGGGAAGGTCCTACGAGCAGTACTTC. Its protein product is CASRGRSYEQYF.

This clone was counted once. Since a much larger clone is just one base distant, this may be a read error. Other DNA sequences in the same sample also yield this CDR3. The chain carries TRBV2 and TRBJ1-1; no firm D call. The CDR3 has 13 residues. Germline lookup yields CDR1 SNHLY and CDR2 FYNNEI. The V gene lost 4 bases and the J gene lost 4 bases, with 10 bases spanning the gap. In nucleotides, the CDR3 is TGTGCCAGCAGTGGGTTGGACCTCACTGAAGCTTTCTTT. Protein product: CASSGLDLTEAFF.

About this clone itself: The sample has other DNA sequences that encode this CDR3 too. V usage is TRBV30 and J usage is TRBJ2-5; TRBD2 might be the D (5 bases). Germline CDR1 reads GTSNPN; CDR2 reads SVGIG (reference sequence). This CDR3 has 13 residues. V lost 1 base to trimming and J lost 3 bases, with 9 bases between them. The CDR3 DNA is TGTGCCTGGAGTGGGGGAGCGAAAGAGACCCAGTACTTC. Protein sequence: CAWSGGAKETQYF. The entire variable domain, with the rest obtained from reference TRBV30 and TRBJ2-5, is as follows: SQTIHQWPATLVQPVGSPLSLECTVEGTSNPNLYWYRQAAGRGLQLLFYSVGIGQISSEVPQNLSASRPQDRQFILSSKKLLLSDSGFYLCAWSGGAKETQYFGPGTRLLVL.

CDR3 amino acids: CASTRDVGYNSPLHF. The CDR3 nucleotides read TGTGCCAGCACGAGGGACGTCGGCTATAATTCACCCCTCCACTTT. The V gene is TRBV2, the J gene TRBJ1-6, with a tentative D call TRBD1 (5 bases). This CDR3 spans 15 amino acids. V gave up 7 bases and J gave up 3 bases, with 13 bases separating them. Germline CDR1 SNHLY, CDR2 FYNNEI.

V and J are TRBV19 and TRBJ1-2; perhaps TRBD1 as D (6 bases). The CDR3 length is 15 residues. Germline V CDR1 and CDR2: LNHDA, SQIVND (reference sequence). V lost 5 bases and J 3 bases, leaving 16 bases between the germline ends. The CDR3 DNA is TGTGCCAGTAGTCCTTACAGGGATGGGGACTATGGCTACACCTTC. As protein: CASSPYRDGDYGYTF.

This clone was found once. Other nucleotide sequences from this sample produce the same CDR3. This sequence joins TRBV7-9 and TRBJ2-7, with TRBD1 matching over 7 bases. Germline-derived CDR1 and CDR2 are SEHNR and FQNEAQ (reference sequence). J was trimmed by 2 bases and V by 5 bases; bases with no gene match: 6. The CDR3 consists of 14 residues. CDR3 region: CASSPWTGTYEQYF. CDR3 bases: TGTGCCAGCAGCCCCTGGACAGGTACCTACGAGCAGTACTTC.

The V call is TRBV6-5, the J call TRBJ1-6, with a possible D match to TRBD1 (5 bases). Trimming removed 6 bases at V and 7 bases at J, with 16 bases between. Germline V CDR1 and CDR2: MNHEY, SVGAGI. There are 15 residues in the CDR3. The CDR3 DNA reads TGTGCCAGCAGGGGTAAGGGGCCTCAGAATTCACCCCTCCACTTT. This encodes CASRGKGPQNSPLHF.

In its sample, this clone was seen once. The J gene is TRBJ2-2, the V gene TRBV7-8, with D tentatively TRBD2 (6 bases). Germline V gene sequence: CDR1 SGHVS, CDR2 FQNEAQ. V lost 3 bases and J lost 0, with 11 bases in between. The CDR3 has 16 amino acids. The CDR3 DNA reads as TGTGCCAGCAGCTTTGGAGGGGCCTCGAACACCGGGGAGCTGTTTTTT. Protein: CASSFGGASNTGELFF.

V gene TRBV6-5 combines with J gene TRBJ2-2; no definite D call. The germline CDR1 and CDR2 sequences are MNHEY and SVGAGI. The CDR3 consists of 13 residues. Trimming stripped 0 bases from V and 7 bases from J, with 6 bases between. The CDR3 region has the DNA TGTGCCAGCAGTTACTCGTGGGGCGGGGAGCTGTTTTTT. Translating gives CASSYSWGGELFF.

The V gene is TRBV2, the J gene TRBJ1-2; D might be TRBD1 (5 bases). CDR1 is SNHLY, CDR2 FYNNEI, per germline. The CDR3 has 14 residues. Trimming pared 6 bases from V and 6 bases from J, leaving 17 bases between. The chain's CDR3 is CASRPGTGQNGYTF. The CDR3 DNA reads TGTGCCAGCAGACCCGGGACCGGGCAAAATGGCTACACCTTC.

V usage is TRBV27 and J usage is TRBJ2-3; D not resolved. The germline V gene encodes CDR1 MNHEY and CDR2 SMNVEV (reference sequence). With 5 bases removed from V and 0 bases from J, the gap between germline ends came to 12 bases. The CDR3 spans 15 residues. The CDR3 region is CASSPERLSTDTQYF. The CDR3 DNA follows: TGTGCCAGCAGTCCGGAGCGCCTTAGCACAGATACGCAGTATTTT.

The CDR3 region is CATSSRLVQPVTQYF. CDR3 nucleotides: TGTGCCACCAGCAGTCGACTAGTGCAGCCAGTTACGCAGTATTTT. This sequence joins TRBV15 and TRBJ2-3; a possible D gene is TRBD2 (6 bases). Germline CDR1 LNHNV, CDR2 YYDKDF (reference sequence). V gave up 3 bases and J gave up 8 bases, with 18 bases separating them. This CDR3 is 15 amino acids long.

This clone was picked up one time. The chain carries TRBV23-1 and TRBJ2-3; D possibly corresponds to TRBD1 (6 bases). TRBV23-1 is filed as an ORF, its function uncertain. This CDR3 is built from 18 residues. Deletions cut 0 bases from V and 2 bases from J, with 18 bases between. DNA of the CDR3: TGCGCCAGCAGTCAATCTTCCTGCCGACAGGACAACACAGATACGCAGTATTTT. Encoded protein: CASSQSSCRQDNTDTQYF.

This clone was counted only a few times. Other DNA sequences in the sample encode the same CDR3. This CDR3 reads CASSPGQSNYGYTF. CDR3 nucleotide sequence: TGTGCCAGCTCGCCGGGACAGTCTAACTATGGCTACACCTTC. The rearrangement uses TRBV18 and TRBJ1-2; 7 bases are shared with TRBD1. CDR1 and CDR2 from the germline V gene are KGHSH and LQKENI. The V and J ends lost 6 bases and 0 bases, in that order; junction bases with no gene match: 4. This CDR3 region has 14 residues.

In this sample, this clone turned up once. The CDR3 nucleotides are TGTGCCAGCAGCCCAATGGGGACGGGTGGTGAAAAACTGTTTTTT. It translates to CASSPMGTGGEKLFF. The V call is TRBV7-2, the J call TRBJ1-4; possible D gene TRBD1, 5 bases. V was cut by 5 bases and J by 7 bases, with 17 bases left in between. The CDR3 consists of 15 residues. Germline V gene sequence: CDR1 SGHTA, CDR2 FQGNSA.

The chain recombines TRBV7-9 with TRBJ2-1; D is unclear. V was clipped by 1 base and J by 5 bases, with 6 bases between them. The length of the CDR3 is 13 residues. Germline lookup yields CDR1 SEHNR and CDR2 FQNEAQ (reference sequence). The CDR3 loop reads CASSLEINNEQFF. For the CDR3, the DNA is TGTGCCAGCAGCTTAGAGATCAACAATGAGCAGTTCTTC.